The source of this TCR beta chain is a study of shared clonotypes between healthy human individuals. Study-wide results and caveats: Shared clonotypes across all four donors exceeded non-shared ones in generation probability.

About this clone: Its specificity is not known.

Germline CDR1 is SGHRS and CDR2 is YFSETQ. This CDR3 has 12 residues. V was shortened by 2 bases and J by 5 bases, with 8 bases between the two germline ends. This table comes from immunoSEQ multiplex PCR, and its TCRdb copy is limited to in-frame clones, with some not included. The table records about 2.1 million clones, approximately 92% of them present only once. Selected positively for CCR7 and CD45RO-negative, naive CD8 cells excluded terminally differentiated effector memory CD45RA+ cells. The chain links TRBV5-1 to TRBJ2-7, with a possible D match to TRBD2 (5 bases). This receptor was obtained from a man aged 18 to 29 in good health. Some clones in this sample may be carry-over from other donors' samples. The sample was naive CD8+ T cells from PBMCs. Here the CDR3 reads CASSLEGNEQYF. The CDR3 DNA is TGCGCCAGCAGCTTAGAGGGTAACGAGCAGTACTTC.